This is a list of T cell receptor beta chains from one sample in a study of T-cell memory formation after mild COVID-19. Each CDR3 protein is one row after TCRdb ran MiXCR on the 5' RACE reads. Among about 200,000 distinct CDR3 sequences listed, 16% were seen once. What was sequenced was PBMCs or a T cell subset sorted from them (not recorded which). All receptors come from an adult woman who had mild COVID-19 (a few samples of this study predate the infection). Cell type and time point are not known. The CDR3 runs from the conserved cysteine through the conserved F or W. A D gene is named only where the DNA matches it firmly. Only some rows state a clone size, as once, few, many or a class for expanded clones.

V	length	size	J	D	DNA	CDR3
TRBV12-3/TRBV12-4	15	-	TRBJ1-4	TRBD1	TGTGCCAGCAGTGACAGGACAGGGTCGAATGAAAAACTGTTTTTT	CASSDRTGSNEKLFF
TRBV7-9	13	-	TRBJ1-2	-	TGTGCCAGCAGCTTAGTGGGGGCGCATGGCTACACCTTC	CASSLVGAHGYTF
TRBV12-3/TRBV12-4	14	-	TRBJ2-5	-	TGTGCCAGCAGTTTTCAGGGGGAGGAGGAGACCCAGTACTTC	CASSFQGEEETQYF
TRBV13	15	-	TRBJ2-1	TRBD1	TGTGCCAGCAGCTCAGGACAGGGGGGATACAATGAGCAGTTCTTC	CASSSGQGGYNEQFF
TRBV9	15	many	TRBJ2-7	-	TGTGCCAGCAGCGTAGGGACCCTCGACGGCTACGAGCAGTACTTC	CASSVGTLDGYEQYF
TRBV7-2	12	-	TRBJ2-7	-	TGTGCCAGCAGCTTAGAACTCGGCGAGCAGTACTTC	CASSLELGEQYF
TRBV27	15	-	TRBJ1-2	-	TGTGCCAGCAGTTTTAGCCGGGCGGAGAACTATGGCTACACCTTC	CASSFSRAENYGYTF
TRBV7-8	15	-	TRBJ1-1	-	TGTGCCAGCAGCCGCACCGGGACGTATGCTCGTGAAGCTTTCTTT	CASSRTGTYAREAFF
TRBV28	11	-	TRBJ2-7	-	TGTGCCAGCACCGAACGGGCCGAGCAGTACTTC	CASTERAEQYF
TRBV10-3	14	-	TRBJ1-1	TRBD1	TGTGCCATCAGGAACTTGGACAGGGGCACTGAAGCTTTCTTT	CAIRNLDRGTEAFF
TRBV20-1	16	-	TRBJ2-7	-	TGCAGTGCTAGATCCCTCGACAGACCCAACTCCTACGAGCAGTACTTC	CSARSLDRPNSYEQYF
TRBV4-2	16	few	TRBJ1-4	-	TGTGCCAGCAGCCCGATAAAAGGCCGGGGGAATGAAAAACTGTTTTTT	CASSPIKGRGNEKLFF
TRBV7-2	13	-	TRBJ2-3	-	TGTGCCAGCAGCACGCCCCTCACAGATACGCAGTATTTT	CASSTPLTDTQYF
TRBV5-1	15	-	TRBJ2-5	-	TGCGCCAGCAGCTTGGTTCCTGGGAGGCAAGAGACCCAGTACTTC	CASSLVPGRQETQYF
TRBV3-1	13	few	TRBJ2-1	-	TGTGCCAGCAGCCAGCAAATCGGGGGTGAGCAGTTCTTC	CASSQQIGGEQFF
TRBV10-3	14	few	TRBJ2-7	TRBD2	TGTGCCATCAGTGAGGGACTAGGAACCTACGAGCAGTACTTC	CAISEGLGTYEQYF
TRBV12-3/TRBV12-4	14	few	TRBJ2-1	TRBD2	TGTGCCAGCACCAAGACTAGCGGGGACAATGAGCAGTTCTTC	CASTKTSGDNEQFF
TRBV7-3	14	few	TRBJ1-1	-	TGTGCCAGCAGCTTAATTAGTGGGGTCACTGAAGCTTTCTTT	CASSLISGVTEAFF
TRBV7-9	14	-	TRBJ2-5	-	TGTGCCAGCAGCTTAGGCCCCGGGATGGAGACCCAGTACTTC	CASSLGPGMETQYF
TRBV5-5	15	-	TRBJ1-5	TRBD1	TGTGCCAGCAGCCAATCGCAGGGGGCTGTTCAGCCCCAGCATTTT	CASSQSQGAVQPQHF
TRBV11-2	15	-	TRBJ2-3	TRBD2	TGTGCCAGCAGCTTCCGGCGGGAGTGGGGAGATACGCAGTATTTT	CASSFRREWGDTQYF
TRBV10-3	15	-	TRBJ2-5	-	TGTGCCATCAGTGAGTCGTCTAGCAGACAAGAGACCCAGTACTTC	CAISESSSRQETQYF
TRBV18	15	-	TRBJ2-2	-	TGTGCCAGCTCACCACGTCAGGGAAATACCGGGGAGCTGTTTTTT	CASSPRQGNTGELFF
TRBV5-1	15	-	TRBJ2-7	TRBD1	TGCGCCAGCAGCTTAGCCGGACAGGCCTCCCACGAGCAGTACTTC	CASSLAGQASHEQYF
TRBV18	13	-	TRBJ1-2	TRBD1	TGTGCCAGCTCACCACCAGGGGGCGATGGCTACACCTTC	CASSPPGGDGYTF
TRBV7-9	16	-	TRBJ2-2	TRBD2	TGTGCCAGCAGCTTACTGAGCGGGAGGCGGCCCGGGGAGCTGTTTTTT	CASSLLSGRRPGELFF
TRBV24-1	14	-	TRBJ2-1	-	TGTGCCACCAGTGAACCGGTAGGGTACAATGAGCAGTTCTTC	CATSEPVGYNEQFF
TRBV30	15	-	TRBJ1-6	-	TGTGCCTGGAACCGGGCAGGGGCATATAATTCACCCCTCCACTTT	CAWNRAGAYNSPLHF
TRBV30	14	few	TRBJ1-6	-	TGTGCCTGGAGTAGGGAGGTCTCGAATTCACCCCTCCACTTT	CAWSREVSNSPLHF
TRBV19	16	few	TRBJ2-5	TRBD1	TGTGCCAGTAGTACGCTGACAGGGAGTCGGTGGGAGACCCAGTACTTC	CASSTLTGSRWETQYF
TRBV12-3/TRBV12-4	13	few	TRBJ2-5	TRBD2	TGTGCCAGCACCCTAGCGGGGAAAGAGACCCAGTACTTC	CASTLAGKETQYF
TRBV12-3/TRBV12-4	13	many	TRBJ2-1	-	TGTGCCAGCAGTTTTAGGCGAGATAATGAGCAGTTCTTC	CASSFRRDNEQFF
TRBV12-3/TRBV12-4	11	-	TRBJ2-3	-	TGTGCCAGCACCCAGGGACTCGCTGGGATTTTT	CASTQGLAGIF